This T cell receptor beta chain was sequenced for a study of blood T cell repertoires in COVID-19. Study as a whole: Researchers got acute and convalescent COVID-19 samples from the United States, Italy and Spain. Sources were T cells, B-cell-depleted T cells, or PBMCs; the material itself was cDNA or gDNA.

CDR3 length: 12 amino acids. The V gene lost 2 bases and the J gene lost 9 bases, with 10 bases spanning the gap. Per germline, CDR1 LNHDA and CDR2 SQIVND (reference sequence). Per the original methods: By means of reference gene primer amplification, nucleated cell counts were estimated. The table came from immunoSEQ multiplex PCR; TCRdb's copy has only in-frame clones and leaves some out. The V and J calls and the clone size are those of that table, but D and trimming were determined from the DNA. This table has over 150,000 clones, under 95% appearing once. V gene TRBV19 combines with J gene TRBJ1-1; D may be TRBD1 (6 bases). What was sequenced was peripheral blood. This sequence originates from a man aged 18-30 years with acute or convalescent COVID-19. The CDR3 is CASSILTGKAFF. The DNA for the CDR3 is TGTGCCAGTAGTATACTTACAGGGAAAGCTTTCTTT.